The next 11 T cell receptor beta chains were all read from a single sample in a study of beta chain features in type 1 diabetes (dated by TCRdb to between 2018 and 2020). Libraries came from the immunoSEQ multiplex PCR assay. The High Capacity cDNA Reverse Transcription Kit was used to reverse transcribe all of the isolated RNA, meaning that expressed TCRB transcripts were what got sequenced. In its TCRdb copy, this immuneACCESS table keeps in-frame sequences only and misses some clones. Where compared with another copy, unresolved V genes explain less than half of these, and the others have no known cause. The sample has 350,000 to 400,000 clones on record, about 14% of them singletons. The ten largest clones represent about 0.02% of the sample. Sequenced input: naive CD4+ T cells from blood. Interpreted using the paper, the cell subset or site label stands for: true naive CD4+ T cells. These receptors were collected from a woman aged 18 to 35 in good health.

V usage is TRBV7-2 and J usage is TRBJ2-7; D may be TRBD2 (5 bases). The germline V and J ends were trimmed by 5 bases and 8 bases, with 22 bases remaining between them. The CDR3 has 15 amino acids. Germline CDR1 is SGHTA and CDR2 is FQGNSA. In DNA form, the CDR3 reads TGTGCCAGCAGCGTGCTCCGTTACGGGGATACTAAGCAGTACTTC. It translates to CASSVLRYGDTKQYF.

The chain uses TRBV6-5 and TRBJ2-1, with 9 nucleotides matching TRBD2. This CDR3 comprises 15 residues. J was trimmed by 4 bases and V by 8 bases; bases with no gene match: 9. Germline loops: CDR1 MNHEY, CDR2 SVGAGI. CDR3 coding DNA: TGTGCCAGCGGTAGACTAGCGGCGGGATACAATGAGCAGTTCTTC. It encodes CASGRLAAGYNEQFF.

This clone was picked up a small number of times. This chain connects TRBV25-1 to TRBJ2-7, with TRBD1 as a possible D gene (6 bases). V lost 3 bases to trimming and J lost 0 bases, with 15 bases between them. Germline V CDR1 and CDR2: MGHDK, SYGVNS. The CDR3 is made up of 16 amino acids. The CDR3 DNA reads as TGTGCCAGCAGTGATTACCCGACAGGACTCTCCTACGAGCAGTACTTC. Residues: CASSDYPTGLSYEQYF.

This chain joins TRBV30 and TRBJ1-2; possibly TRBD1 for D (5 bases). This CDR3 contains 12 residues. V lost 1 base and J lost 8, with 11 bases in between. The germline CDR1 and CDR2 sequences are GTSNPN and SVGIG (reference sequence). The CDR3 spells CAWSAGIQGYTF. The CDR3 DNA reads TGTGCCTGGAGTGCAGGGATACAGGGCTACACCTTC.

This clone was observed a single time. V and J are TRBV10-2 and TRBJ2-2; maybe TRBD1 (5 bases). The germline CDR1 and CDR2 sequences are WSHSY and SAAADI. The CDR3 totals 14 residues. The V and J ends lost 4 bases and 1 base respectively, with 7 bases between them. CDR3 residues: CASSGQGNTGELFF. In DNA form, the CDR3 reads TGCGCCAGCAGTGGGCAGGGGAACACCGGGGAGCTGTTTTTT.

The table lists this clone with a few counts. V usage is TRBV27 and J usage is TRBJ2-3; unclear D gene. The CDR3 consists of 12 residues. CDR1 and CDR2 from the germline V gene are MNHEY and SMNVEV (reference sequence). The V gene lost 5 bases and the J gene lost 3 bases, with 6 bases spanning the gap. CDR3 protein: CASSQRTDTQYF. DNA of the CDR3: TGTGCCAGCAGTCAACGGACAGATACGCAGTATTTT.

The gene calls are TRBV7-8 and TRBJ2-1, with D possibly being TRBD2 (5 bases). Deletions cut 0 bases from V and 8 bases from J, with 14 bases between. The CDR3 totals 15 residues. Germline CDR1 reads SGHVS; CDR2 reads FQNEAQ. The chain's CDR3 is CASSLASLFSDEQFF. DNA for the CDR3: TGTGCCAGCAGCTTAGCCAGTCTATTTAGCGATGAGCAGTTCTTC. The full variable domain, its missing parts supplied by reference TRBV7-8 and TRBJ2-1, is GAGVSQSPRYKVAKRGQDVALRCDPISGHVSLFWYQQALGQGPEFLTYFQNEAQLDKSGLPSDRFFAERPEGSVSTLKIQRTQQEDSAVYLCASSLASLFSDEQFFGPGTRLTVL.

This clone was found a few times. The chain joins TRBV23-1 to TRBJ2-5, with TRBD2 identical over 8 bases. TRBV23-1 is an open reading frame whose function is uncertain. This CDR3 is built from 16 residues. With 2 bases clipped from V and 1 base from J, the junction kept 6 bases outside the gene matches. The CDR3 reads CASSQPPGGAQETQYF. CDR3 nucleotides: TGCGCCAGCAGTCAACCCCCCGGGGGGGCCCAAGAGACCCAGTACTTC.

The J gene is TRBJ2-5, the V gene TRBV4-3; tentatively, D is TRBD1 (6 bases). V was pared by 0 bases and J by 4 bases, with 15 bases between. CDR1 is LGHNA and CDR2 is YSLEER in the germline V gene. The CDR3 is made up of 16 amino acids. The CDR3 sequence: CASSQDDTGQGETQYF. The CDR3 region has the DNA TGCGCCAGCAGCCAAGATGATACAGGGCAGGGAGAGACCCAGTACTTC.

This chain links TRBV21-1 with TRBJ1-5; TRBD1 reflects the table's D call only, with no check against the DNA. TRBV21-1 is a pseudogene segment. The CDR3 spans 17 residues. CDR3 bases: TGTGCCAGCAGCAAAAAGGGGGCCCCTACTAGCAATCAGCCCCAGCATTTT. Encoded protein: CASSKKGAPTSNQPQHF.

The chain couples TRBV28 to TRBJ2-5; TRBD2 agrees at 12 bases. Losses at the gene ends were 3 bases for V and 2 bases for J; bases not matched to a gene: 7. The CDR3 has 17 amino acids. From germline, CDR1 is MDHEN and CDR2 SYDVKM. The CDR3 region is CASSFGLAGGTQETQYF. CDR3 nucleotide sequence: TGTGCCAGCAGTTTTGGTCTAGCGGGGGGGACACAAGAGACCCAGTACTTC.